The 24 T cell receptor beta chains listed next were all sequenced from one sample in a study of blood T cell repertoires in COVID-19 (TCRdb year 2020). Library method: the immunoSEQ multiplex PCR assay. The immuneACCESS repertoire file appears here via TCRdb, limited to in-frame rearrangements. These files lack a portion of the clones; in checked studies, under half of the deficit traces to unresolved V genes, and the cause of the others is not known. This sample lists 150,000 to 200,000 clones; 65% to 85% were detected once. The ten biggest clones cover 4.5% to 5.5% of the sample. The specimen was peripheral blood. These receptors all stem from a woman in her twenties or thirties with acute or convalescent COVID-19.

This clone was seen only once. CDR3 amino acids: CASSRATGLDTQYF. The DNA of the CDR3 is TGTGCCAGCAGCCGGGCGACAGGGTTAGATACGCAGTATTTT. This chain connects TRBV3-1 (or the pseudogene TRBV3-2) to TRBJ2-3; the match to TRBD1 covers 7 bases. This CDR3 is 14 amino acids long. The germline CDR1 and CDR2 sequences are LGHDT and YNNKEL (reference sequence). Losses at the gene ends were 4 bases for V and 5 bases for J; bases not matched to a gene: 6.

The chain is built from TRBV7-6 and TRBJ2-5; 9 bases align to TRBD1. The germline CDR1 and CDR2 sequences are SGHVS and FNYEAQ. There are 15 residues in the CDR3. Trimming removed 4 bases from V and 5 bases from J; junction bases left unmatched: 8. This chain's CDR3 is CASSSRDREFETQYF. The CDR3, as DNA: TGTGCCAGCAGCTCCCGGGACAGGGAGTTCGAGACCCAGTACTTC.

The chain joins TRBV25-1 to TRBJ2-6, with 7 bases lining up with TRBD1. The CDR3 totals 18 residues. With 6 bases clipped from V and 0 bases from J, the junction kept 11 bases outside the gene matches. Germline CDR1 MGHDK, CDR2 SYGVNS. The CDR3 sequence is CASSGPRPGGSGANVLTF. The DNA for the CDR3 is TGTGCCAGCAGCGGTCCTAGGCCAGGGGGCTCTGGGGCCAACGTCCTGACTTTC.

The V gene is TRBV7-2, the J gene TRBJ1-3; 7 nucleotides line up with TRBD1. With 0 bases clipped from V and 1 base from J, the junction kept 3 bases outside the gene matches. This CDR3 spans 16 amino acids. The germline V gene encodes CDR1 SGHTA and CDR2 FQGNSA. CDR3 coding DNA: TGTGCCAGCAGCTTAGCAGGGGGCGAATCTGGAAACACCATATATTTT. Amino acid sequence: CASSLAGGESGNTIYF.

J is TRBJ2-2 and V is TRBV27, with 9 bases that match TRBD2. The CDR3 length is 13 residues. The ends lost 6 bases at V and 6 bases at J; junction bases unmatched: 2. The germline CDR1 and CDR2 sequences are MNHEY and SMNVEV (reference sequence). The CDR3 DNA reads as TGTGCCAGCAGGCTAGCGGGACCCGGGGAGCTGTTTTTT. As protein: CASRLAGPGELFF.

The J gene is TRBJ2-1, the V gene TRBV28; weak D call: TRBD2 (6 bases). This CDR3 comprises 13 residues. V was clipped by 6 bases and J by 4 bases, with 10 bases between them. The germline gives CDR1 MDHEN, CDR2 SYDVKM. CDR3 region: CASRGGAYNEQFF. The CDR3 region has the DNA TGTGCCAGCAGGGGCGGGGCGTACAATGAGCAGTTCTTC.

In its sample, this clone was seen once. The chain joins TRBV20-1 to TRBJ2-1; D unclear. The germline CDR1 and CDR2 sequences are DFQATT and SNEGSKA (reference sequence). The CDR3 runs 14 residues. The V and J ends lost 3 bases and 6 bases respectively, with 15 bases between them. CDR3 residues: CSASARSPLNEQFF. CDR3 nucleotide sequence: TGCAGTGCTAGTGCTAGGTCCCCCCTCAATGAGCAGTTCTTC.

This clone was picked up a small number of times. The chain is built from TRBV5-6 and TRBJ2-7; perhaps TRBD1 as D (6 bases). This CDR3 has 12 amino acids. Germline V CDR1 and CDR2: SGHDT, YYEEEE. Trimming cost V 1 base and J 5 bases, with 7 bases left between them. The CDR3 DNA is TGTGCCAGCAGCTTGTGGGACAACGAGCAGTACTTC. It encodes CASSLWDNEQYF.

The chain combines TRBV19 with TRBJ2-5, with D hard to call. V lost 2 bases to trimming and J lost 5 bases, with 9 bases between them. Germline V CDR1 and CDR2: LNHDA, SQIVND (reference sequence). This CDR3 has 13 amino acids. CDR3 in DNA: TGTGCCAGTAGTATATCCCTCCAGGAGACCCAGTACTTC. Amino acids: CASSISLQETQYF.

The table lists this clone with a count of one. The chain recombines TRBV28 with TRBJ2-7; 7 bases match TRBD2. CDR1 is MDHEN and CDR2 is SYDVKM in the germline V gene. Trimming cost V 5 bases and J 2 bases; bases outside gene matches: 27. CDR3 length: 21 amino acids. The CDR3 sequence: CASSHWRVRTRDEQDAYEQYF. The CDR3 DNA reads TGTGCCAGCAGTCACTGGAGGGTAAGGACTAGAGACGAGCAAGACGCCTACGAGCAGTACTTC.

This clone was observed a handful of times. The chain has TRBV11-2 and TRBJ2-2; 10 bases are shared with TRBD2. V was clipped by 5 bases and J by 3 bases; unmatched bases: 9. Germline V gene sequence: CDR1 SGHAT, CDR2 FQNNGV. The CDR3 length is 17 residues. CDR3 sequence reads: CASSPTSSGSYTGELFF. CDR3 sequence (DNA): TGTGCCAGCAGCCCAACGTCTAGCGGGAGCTACACCGGGGAGCTGTTTTTT.

This chain connects TRBV7-9 to TRBJ1-3; no clear D gene. The CDR3 sequence is 15 residues long. The V gene's germline CDR1 is SEHNR and CDR2 FQNEAQ (reference sequence). Trimming left V 2 bases short and J 0 bases short, with 8 bases between. In DNA form, the CDR3 reads TGTGCCAGCAGCTTATACGGTAACTCTGGAAACACCATATATTTT. Encoded protein: CASSLYGNSGNTIYF.

This clone has only one observation. The chain links TRBV19 to TRBJ2-1; D possibly corresponds to TRBD2 (5 bases). Germline V gives CDR1 LNHDA, CDR2 SQIVND (reference sequence). The CDR3 sequence is 14 residues long. The V end lost 3 bases, the J end lost 6 bases, and 12 bases lay between the germline ends. The CDR3 coding sequence is TGTGCCAGTAGTATGGGCGACTACCCCAATGAGCAGTTCTTC. This gives the protein CASSMGDYPNEQFF.

The chain carries TRBV10-3 and TRBJ2-5, with 10 bases fitting TRBD2. The CDR3 totals 15 residues. The junction had 11 bases not matched to a gene; V was cut back by 9 bases and J by 4 bases. The germline gives CDR1 ENHRY, CDR2 SYGVKD. The CDR3 coding sequence is TGTGCCATTAAGGAAGCGGGAGGGCGGGTAGAGACCCAGTACTTC. Its protein is CAIKEAGGRVETQYF.

The chain has TRBV5-8 and TRBJ1-1, with TRBD1 identical over 8 bases. The germline gives CDR1 SGHTS, CDR2 YDEGEE. V dropped 0 bases and J dropped 8; count of bases not matched to a gene: 6. The CDR3 loop spans 14 amino acids. The CDR3 spells CASSLGQGRTEAFF. CDR3 DNA sequence: TGTGCCAGCAGCTTGGGACAGGGGAGGACAGAAGCTTTCTTT.

The rearrangement uses TRBV7-6 and TRBJ2-2; 10 bases are shared with TRBD2. Trimming removed 5 bases from V and 7 bases from J; junction bases left unmatched: 7. CDR3 size: 15 residues. Germline V lookup: CDR1 SGHVS, CDR2 FNYEAQ. The CDR3 is CASSRNSGGIGELFF. The DNA for the CDR3 is TGTGCCAGCAGCCGGAATAGCGGGGGGATCGGGGAGCTGTTTTTT.

This clone was observed a single time. V usage is TRBV3-1 (or the pseudogene TRBV3-2) and J usage is TRBJ2-5, with 7 bases matching TRBD2. The germline V gene encodes CDR1 LGHDT and CDR2 YNNKEL (reference sequence). The CDR3 has 13 amino acids. Losses at the gene ends were 6 bases for V and 4 bases for J; bases not matched to a gene: 5. The CDR3 protein is CASRKGGIETQYF. In DNA form, the CDR3 reads TGTGCCAGCAGGAAGGGAGGGATAGAGACCCAGTACTTC.

The chain uses TRBV5-4 and TRBJ2-1; D might be TRBD2 (6 bases). V dropped 2 bases and J dropped 2 bases, with 11 bases sitting between them. Germline V lookup: CDR1 SGHNT, CDR2 YYREEE (reference sequence). The CDR3 is 15 amino acids. Here the CDR3 reads CASSFSSVTYNEQFF. Written as DNA, the CDR3 is TGTGCCAGCAGCTTTTCTAGCGTTACCTACAATGAGCAGTTCTTC.

CDR3 loop: CASSALGAGLLQYF. The CDR3, as DNA: TGTGCCAGCTCAGCCCTTGGAGCGGGGCTACTTCAGTATTTT. The chain recombines TRBV18 with TRBJ2-3; 7 bases fit TRBD2. CDR1 and CDR2 from the germline V gene are KGHSH and LQKENI. This CDR3 contains 14 residues. J lost 12 bases, V lost 5 bases, and 14 bases had no gene match.

The rearrangement joins TRBV20-1 to TRBJ1-2; D ambiguous. V gave up 6 bases and J gave up 8 bases, with 4 bases separating them. The CDR3 extends over 8 amino acids. CDR1 DFQATT and CDR2 SNEGSKA come from the germline V gene (reference sequence). CDR3 region: CSALGYTF. CDR3 DNA sequence: TGCAGTGCATTAGGCTACACCTTC.

In this sample, this clone turned up a few times. The rearrangement uses TRBV2 and TRBJ2-7; TRBD1 agrees at 9 bases. Trimming cost V 6 bases and J 4 bases; bases outside gene matches: 7. This CDR3 is 14 amino acids long. CDR1 is SNHLY, CDR2 FYNNEI, per germline. The CDR3 DNA reads TGTGCCAGCAGCCCACAGGGGGCGCGATACGAGCAGTACTTC. Translation gives CASSPQGARYEQYF.

CDR3 protein: CSAEGLHSSYNEQFF. The CDR3 DNA is TGCAGCGCCGAAGGACTCCACAGCTCCTACAATGAGCAGTTCTTC. The V gene is TRBV29-1, the J gene TRBJ2-1, with D possibly TRBD2 on 5 matching bases. The length of the CDR3 is 15 residues. Germline V gene lookup returns CDR1 SQVTM and CDR2 ANQGSEA. The ends were cut back, 7 bases at V and 0 bases at J, with 16 bases in the middle.

The rearrangement uses TRBV11-2 and TRBJ1-1, with 7 bases aligning to TRBD1. The J segment lost 5 bases and the V segment lost 1 base, leaving 7 bases of the junction unmatched. This CDR3 contains 15 residues. Germline CDR1 SGHAT, CDR2 FQNNGV. In DNA, the CDR3 is TGTGCCAGCAGCTTAGTAGGGGGCACCTGGACTGAAGCTTTCTTT. It translates to CASSLVGGTWTEAFF.

On this clone: Being one base from a much bigger clone, this may be a read error. The rearrangement links TRBV6-5 to TRBJ2-1; D not certain. The germline gives CDR1 MNHEY, CDR2 SVGAGI. The CDR3 totals 13 residues. Deletions cut 5 bases from V and 0 bases from J, with 5 bases between. The CDR3 DNA reads as TGTGCCAGCAGTCTGAGCTCCTACAATGAGCAGTTCTTC. As protein: CASSLSSYNEQFF.